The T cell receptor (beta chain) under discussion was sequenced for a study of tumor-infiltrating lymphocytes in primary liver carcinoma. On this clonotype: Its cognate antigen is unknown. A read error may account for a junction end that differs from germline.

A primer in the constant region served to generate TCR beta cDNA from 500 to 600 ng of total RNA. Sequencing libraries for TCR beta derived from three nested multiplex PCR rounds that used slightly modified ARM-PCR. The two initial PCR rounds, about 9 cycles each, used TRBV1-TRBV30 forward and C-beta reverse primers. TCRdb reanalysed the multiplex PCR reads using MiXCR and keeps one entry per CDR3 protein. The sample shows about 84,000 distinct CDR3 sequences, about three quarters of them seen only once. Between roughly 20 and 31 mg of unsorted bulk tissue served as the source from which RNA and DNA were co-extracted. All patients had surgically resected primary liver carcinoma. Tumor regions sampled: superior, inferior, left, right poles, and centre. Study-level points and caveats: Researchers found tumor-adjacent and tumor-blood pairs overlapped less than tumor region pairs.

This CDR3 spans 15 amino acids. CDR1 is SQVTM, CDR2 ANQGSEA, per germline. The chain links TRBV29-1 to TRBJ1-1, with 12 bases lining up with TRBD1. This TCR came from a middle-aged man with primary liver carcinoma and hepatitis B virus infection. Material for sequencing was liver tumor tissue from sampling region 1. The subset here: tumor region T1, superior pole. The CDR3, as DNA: TGCAGCGTTATTGGGACAGGGGGCGCCGTCACTGAAGCTTCCTTT. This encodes CSVIGTGGAVTEASF.